This T cell receptor (beta chain) was sequenced for a study of blood T cell repertoires in COVID-19. The count of this clone is one. TCRdb's table, derived via immunoSEQ multiplex PCR, lists solely in-frame clones and lacks some. The sample carries a few hundred thousand clones, about 88% recorded once. The CDR3 runs to 15 residues. The junction had 4 bases not matched to a gene; V was cut back by 4 bases and J by 6 bases. Germline CDR1 is SGHDT and CDR2 is YYEEEE. The sequencing input was PBMCs or T cells enriched from blood (not recorded which). This chain links TRBV5-6 with TRBJ2-1, with TRBD2 matching 13 bases. The clonotype was recovered from a woman in her 30s who had recovered from COVID-19. Written as DNA, the CDR3 is TGTGCCAGCAGCGAGGGGACTAGCGGGGCCAATGAGCAGTTCTTC. The encoded protein is CASSEGTSGANEQFF.